This T cell receptor beta chain is drawn from a study of blood T cell repertoires in COVID-19. Study summary: T cells, B-cell-depleted T cells, or PBMCs provided the cDNA or gDNA that served as material.

The V segment lost 2 bases and the J segment 3 bases; nucleotides outside the gene matches: 7. Germline V CDR1 and CDR2: SGDLS, YYNGEE. The CDR3 sequence is 17 residues long. Original handling: From reference gene primer amplification, estimates of nucleated cell counts were derived. TCRdb keeps only in-frame clones here, not all; method: immunoSEQ multiplex PCR. D and trimming come from the DNA, and the V and J calls and clone size come from that table. Among 350,000 to 450,000 clones, around 87% were seen once, and the ten largest hold 2.3%. The sequencing sample was made of peripheral blood. This TCR was sampled from a woman aged 60-70 years with COVID-19, enrolled during active disease. The rearrangement links TRBV9 to TRBJ2-5; 13 bases align to TRBD2. CDR3 region: CASSVETGTSGEETQYF. CDR3 nucleotides: TGTGCCAGCAGCGTGGAAACCGGGACTAGCGGGGAAGAGACCCAGTACTTC.